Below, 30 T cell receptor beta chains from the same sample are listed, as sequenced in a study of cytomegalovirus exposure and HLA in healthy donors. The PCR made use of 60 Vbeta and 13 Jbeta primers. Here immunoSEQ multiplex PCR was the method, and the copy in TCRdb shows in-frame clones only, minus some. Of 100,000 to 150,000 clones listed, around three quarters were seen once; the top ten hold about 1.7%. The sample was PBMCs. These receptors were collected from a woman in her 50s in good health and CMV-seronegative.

The CDR3 sequence: CASSSTGAGGADTQYF. The CDR3 nucleotides read TGCGCCAGCAGCTCCACAGGGGCGGGAGGAGCAGATACGCAGTATTTT. The V call is TRBV4-3, the J call TRBJ2-3, with D possibly matching TRBD2 (8 bases). V lost 5 bases, J lost 4 bases, and 19 bases lay in between. There are 16 residues in the CDR3. Germline CDR1 reads LGHNA; CDR2 reads YSLEER.

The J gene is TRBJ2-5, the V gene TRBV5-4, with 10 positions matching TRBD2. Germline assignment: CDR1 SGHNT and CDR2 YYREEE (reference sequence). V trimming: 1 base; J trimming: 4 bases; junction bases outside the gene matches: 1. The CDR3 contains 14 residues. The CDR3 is CASSLPSGRETQYF. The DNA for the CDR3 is TGTGCCAGCAGCTTGCCTAGCGGGAGAGAGACCCAGTACTTC.

CDR3 sequence reads: CASTIRTGRGAFF. The CDR3 nucleotides are TGTGCCAGCACGATCAGGACAGGGCGGGGAGCTTTCTTT. This rearrangement joins TRBV28 to TRBJ1-1, with TRBD1 identical over 8 bases. The trim removed 7 bases at V and 10 bases at J, leaving 11 bases unmatched. Germline V gene data show CDR1 as MDHEN and CDR2 as SYDVKM. The CDR3 totals 13 residues. Variable domain in full (rest from reference TRBV28 and TRBJ1-1): DVKVTQSSRYLVKRTGEKVFLECVQDMDHENMFWYRQDPGLGLRLIYFSYDVKMKEKGDIPEGYSVSREKKERFSLILESASTNQTSMYLCASTIRTGRGAFFGQGTRLTVV.

The CDR3: CASSKKSGRERETQYF. CDR3 DNA: TGTGCCAGCAGTAAGAAAAGCGGGAGAGAAAGAGAGACCCAGTACTTC. The gene calls are TRBV7-9 and TRBJ2-5; 8 bases map to TRBD2. The CDR3 loop spans 16 amino acids. Germline V gene sequence: CDR1 SEHNR, CDR2 FQNEAQ (reference sequence). J gave up 4 bases and V 6 bases, and 13 bases lay outside the gene matches.

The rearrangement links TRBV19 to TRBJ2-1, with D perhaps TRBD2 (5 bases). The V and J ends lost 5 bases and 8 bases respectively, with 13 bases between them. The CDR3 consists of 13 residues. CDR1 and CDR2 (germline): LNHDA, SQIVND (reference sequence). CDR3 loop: CASSLVYGDEQFF. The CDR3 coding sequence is TGTGCCAGTAGTTTGGTTTACGGGGATGAGCAGTTCTTC.

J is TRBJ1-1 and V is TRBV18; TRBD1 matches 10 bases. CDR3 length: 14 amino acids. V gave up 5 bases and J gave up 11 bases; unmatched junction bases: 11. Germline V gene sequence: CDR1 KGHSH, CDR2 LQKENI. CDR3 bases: TGTGCCAGCTCAGCAGACAGGGGGCGCGGGGCCGCTTTCTTT. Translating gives CASSADRGRGAAFF.

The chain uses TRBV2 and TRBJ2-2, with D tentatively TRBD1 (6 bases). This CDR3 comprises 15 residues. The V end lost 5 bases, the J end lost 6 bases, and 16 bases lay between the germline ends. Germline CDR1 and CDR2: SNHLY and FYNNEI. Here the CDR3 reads CASSPGSGAAGELFF. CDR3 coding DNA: TGTGCCAGCAGTCCCGGCTCAGGGGCCGCCGGGGAGCTGTTTTTT.

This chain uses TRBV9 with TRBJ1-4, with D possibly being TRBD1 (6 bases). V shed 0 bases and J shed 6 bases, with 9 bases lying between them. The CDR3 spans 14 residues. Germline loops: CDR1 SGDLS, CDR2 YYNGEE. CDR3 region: CASSVGQVDEKLFF. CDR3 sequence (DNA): TGTGCCAGCAGCGTAGGACAGGTAGATGAAAAACTGTTTTTT.

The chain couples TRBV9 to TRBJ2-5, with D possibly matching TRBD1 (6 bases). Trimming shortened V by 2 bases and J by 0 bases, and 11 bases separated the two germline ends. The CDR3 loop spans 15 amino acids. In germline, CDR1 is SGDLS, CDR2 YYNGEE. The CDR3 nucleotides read TGTGCCAGCAGCGTGAGGGACACCTACCAAGAGACCCAGTACTTC. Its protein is CASSVRDTYQETQYF.

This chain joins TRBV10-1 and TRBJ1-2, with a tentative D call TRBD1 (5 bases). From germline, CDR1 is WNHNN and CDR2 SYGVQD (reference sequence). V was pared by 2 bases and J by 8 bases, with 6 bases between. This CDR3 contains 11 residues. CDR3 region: CASSEGGGYTF. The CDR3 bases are TGCGCCAGCAGTGAGGGGGGGGGCTACACCTTC.

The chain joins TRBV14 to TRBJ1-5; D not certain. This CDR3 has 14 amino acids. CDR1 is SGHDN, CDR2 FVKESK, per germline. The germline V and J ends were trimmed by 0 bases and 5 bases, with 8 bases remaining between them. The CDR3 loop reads CASSQDGGHQPQHF. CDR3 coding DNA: TGTGCCAGCAGCCAAGATGGAGGTCATCAGCCCCAGCATTTT.

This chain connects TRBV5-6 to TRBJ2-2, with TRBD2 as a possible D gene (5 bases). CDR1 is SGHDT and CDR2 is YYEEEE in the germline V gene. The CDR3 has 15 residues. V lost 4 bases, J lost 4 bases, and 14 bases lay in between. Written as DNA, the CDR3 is TGTGCCAGCAGCCCCGGGAAGGGTGGCACCGGGGAGCTGTTTTTT. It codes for CASSPGKGGTGELFF.

The chain's CDR3 is CASGLVSGELFF. DNA of the CDR3: TGTGCTAGTGGTTTGGTATCTGGGGAGCTGTTTTTT. This rearrangement joins TRBV12-5 to TRBJ2-2, with D unresolved. Germline V gene sequence: CDR1 LGHNT, CDR2 FRNRAP. The CDR3 contains 12 residues. The V and J ends lost 0 bases and 8 bases respectively, with 4 bases between them.

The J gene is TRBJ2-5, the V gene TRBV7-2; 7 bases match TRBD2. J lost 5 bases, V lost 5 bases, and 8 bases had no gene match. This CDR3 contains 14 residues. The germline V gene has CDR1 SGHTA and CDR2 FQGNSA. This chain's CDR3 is CASSPPVGRETQYF. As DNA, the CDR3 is TGTGCCAGCAGCCCCCCTGTCGGGAGGGAGACCCAGTACTTC.

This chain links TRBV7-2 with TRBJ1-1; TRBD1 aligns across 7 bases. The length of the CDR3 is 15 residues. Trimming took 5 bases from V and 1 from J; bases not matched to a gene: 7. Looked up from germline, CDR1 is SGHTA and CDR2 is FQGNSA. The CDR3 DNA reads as TGTGCCAGCAGCACAACCGGGACAGCGAACACTGAAGCTTTCTTT. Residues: CASSTTGTANTEAFF.

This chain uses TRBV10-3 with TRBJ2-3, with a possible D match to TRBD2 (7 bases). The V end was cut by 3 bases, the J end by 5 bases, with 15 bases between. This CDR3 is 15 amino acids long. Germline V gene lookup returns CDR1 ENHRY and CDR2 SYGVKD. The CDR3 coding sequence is TGTGCCATCAGTGAATCCGGGGGGCTTCTAGATACGCAGTATTTT. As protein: CAISESGGLLDTQYF.

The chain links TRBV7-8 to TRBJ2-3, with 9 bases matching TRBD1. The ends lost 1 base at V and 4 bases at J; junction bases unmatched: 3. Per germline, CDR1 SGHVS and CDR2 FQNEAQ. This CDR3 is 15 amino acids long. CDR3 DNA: TGTGCCAGCAGCTTAGGAACAGGGGGCCCAGATACGCAGTATTTT. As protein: CASSLGTGGPDTQYF.

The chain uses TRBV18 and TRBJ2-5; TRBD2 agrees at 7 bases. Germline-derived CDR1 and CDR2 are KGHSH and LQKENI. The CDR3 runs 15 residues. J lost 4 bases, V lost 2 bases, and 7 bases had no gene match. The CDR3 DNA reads TGTGCCAGCTCACCAGCTAGCGGTCGGGGAGAGACCCAGTACTTC. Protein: CASSPASGRGETQYF.

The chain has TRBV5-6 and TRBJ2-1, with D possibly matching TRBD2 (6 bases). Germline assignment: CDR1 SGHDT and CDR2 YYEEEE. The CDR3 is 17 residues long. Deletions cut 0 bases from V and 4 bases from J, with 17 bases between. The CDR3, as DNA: TGTGCCAGCAGCTTGGCTAGTAGCGGTCTCCTTTACAATGAGCAGTTCTTC. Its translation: CASSLASSGLLYNEQFF.

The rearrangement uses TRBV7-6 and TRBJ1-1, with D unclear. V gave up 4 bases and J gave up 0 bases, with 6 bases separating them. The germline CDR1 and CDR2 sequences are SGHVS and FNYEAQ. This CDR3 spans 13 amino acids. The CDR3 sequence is CASSSGMNTEAFF. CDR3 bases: TGTGCCAGCAGCTCCGGTATGAACACTGAAGCTTTCTTT.

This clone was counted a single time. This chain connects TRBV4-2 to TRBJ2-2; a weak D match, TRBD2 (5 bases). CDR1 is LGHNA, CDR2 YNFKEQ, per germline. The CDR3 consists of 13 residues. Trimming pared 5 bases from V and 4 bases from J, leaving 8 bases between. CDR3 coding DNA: TGTGCCAGCAGCAGGGAGCCCACCGGGGAGCTGTTTTTT. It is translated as CASSREPTGELFF.

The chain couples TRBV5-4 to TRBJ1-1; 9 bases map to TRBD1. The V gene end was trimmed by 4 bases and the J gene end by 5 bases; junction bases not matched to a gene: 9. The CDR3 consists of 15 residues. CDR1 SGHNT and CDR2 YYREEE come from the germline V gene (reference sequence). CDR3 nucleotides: TGTGCCAGCAGCCATCCGACAGGGGGTAGTACTGAAGCTTTCTTT. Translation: CASSHPTGGSTEAFF.

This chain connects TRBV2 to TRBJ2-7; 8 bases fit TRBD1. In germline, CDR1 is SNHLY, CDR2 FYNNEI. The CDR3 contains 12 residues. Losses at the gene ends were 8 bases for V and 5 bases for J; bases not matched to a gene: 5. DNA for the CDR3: TGTGCCAGCCAAAGGACAGGGAACGAGCAGTACTTC. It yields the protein CASQRTGNEQYF.

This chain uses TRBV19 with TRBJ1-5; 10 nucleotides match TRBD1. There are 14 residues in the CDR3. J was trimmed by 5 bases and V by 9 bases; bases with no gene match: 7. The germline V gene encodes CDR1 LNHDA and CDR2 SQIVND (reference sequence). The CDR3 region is CASSGTGVYQPQHF. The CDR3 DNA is TGTGCCAGCTCCGGGACAGGGGTATATCAGCCCCAGCATTTT.

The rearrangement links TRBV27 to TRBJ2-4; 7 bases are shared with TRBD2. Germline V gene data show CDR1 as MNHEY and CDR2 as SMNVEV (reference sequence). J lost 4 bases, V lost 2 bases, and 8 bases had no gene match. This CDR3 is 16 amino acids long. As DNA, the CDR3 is TGTGCCAGCAGTTTACAGACAGTGGGGGGGAAAAACATTCAGTACTTC. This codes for CASSLQTVGGKNIQYF.

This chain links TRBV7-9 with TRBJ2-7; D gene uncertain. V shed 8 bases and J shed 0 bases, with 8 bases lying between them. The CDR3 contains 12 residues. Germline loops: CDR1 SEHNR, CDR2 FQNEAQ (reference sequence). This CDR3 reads CASGGLSYEQYV. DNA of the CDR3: TGTGCCAGCGGCGGTCTCTCCTACGAGCAGTACGTC.

CDR3 protein: CAWNSPGQASEAFF. The CDR3, as DNA: TGTGCCTGGAATTCGCCGGGACAGGCATCTGAAGCTTTCTTT. The chain carries TRBV30 and TRBJ1-1; 8 bases match TRBD1. This CDR3 spans 14 amino acids. V was clipped by 4 bases and J by 6 bases; unmatched bases: 10. Looked up from germline, CDR1 is GTSNPN and CDR2 is SVGIG (reference sequence). The entire variable domain, with the rest obtained from reference TRBV30 and TRBJ1-1, is as follows: SQTIHQWPATLVQPVGSPLSLECTVEGTSNPNLYWYRQAAGRGLQLLFYSVGIGQISSEVPQNLSASRPQDRQFILSSKKLLLSDSGFYLCAWNSPGQASEAFFGQGTRLTVV.

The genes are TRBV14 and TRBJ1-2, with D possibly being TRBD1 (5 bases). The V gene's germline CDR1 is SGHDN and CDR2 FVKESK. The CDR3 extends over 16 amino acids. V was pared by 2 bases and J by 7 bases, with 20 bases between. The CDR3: CASSQLSSRGGSGYTF. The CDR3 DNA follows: TGTGCCAGCAGCCAACTCTCCTCGCGGGGGGGGAGTGGCTACACCTTC. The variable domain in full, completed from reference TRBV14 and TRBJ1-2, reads EAGVTQFPSHSVIEKGQTVTLRCDPISGHDNLYWYRRVMGKEIKFLLHFVKESKQDESGMPNNRFLAERTGGTYSTLKVQPAELEDSGVYFCASSQLSSRGGSGYTFGSGTRLTVV.

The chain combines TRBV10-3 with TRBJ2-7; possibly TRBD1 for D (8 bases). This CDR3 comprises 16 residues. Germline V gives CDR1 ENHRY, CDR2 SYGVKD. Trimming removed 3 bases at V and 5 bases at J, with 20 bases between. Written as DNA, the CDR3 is TGTGCCATCAGTGACCCGGGGGGACAGGACAGGAACGAGCAGTACTTC. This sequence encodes CAISDPGGQDRNEQYF.

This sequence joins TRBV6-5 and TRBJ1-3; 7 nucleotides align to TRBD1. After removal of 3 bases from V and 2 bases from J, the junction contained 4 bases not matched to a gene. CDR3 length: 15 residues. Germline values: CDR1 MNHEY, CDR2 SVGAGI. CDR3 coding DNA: TGTGCCAGCAGTTATCGGGACAGTCCTGGAAACACCATATATTTT. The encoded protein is CASSYRDSPGNTIYF.